The count of the clone carrying this TCR beta chain is one. The CDR3 is made up of 15 amino acids. CDR1 SNHLY and CDR2 FYNNEI come from the germline V gene. V gave up 0 bases and J gave up 4 bases, with 12 bases separating them. Here immunoSEQ multiplex PCR was the method, and the copy in TCRdb shows in-frame clones only, minus some. The sample lists about a million clones; around four fifths were seen once. This entry comes from a study of shared clonotypes between healthy human individuals. This TCR came from a man younger than 30 in good health. V is TRBV2 and J is TRBJ2-5; D may be TRBD1 (6 bases). The sample taken for sequencing was memory CD4+ T cells sorted from blood. This sample's subset: CD45RA-negative fraction. The CDR3 region has the DNA TGTGCCAGCAGTGAAGCGCTAGGGGGTTCAGAGACCCAGTACTTC. Its translation: CASSEALGGSETQYF.